The 32 T cell receptor beta chains below were found in one sample sequenced in a study of vaccination and CD4 T cells after COVID-19. The time point was: late sampling 161 to 241 days after vaccination in three convalescent patients. The treatment here: approximately 9-day PBMC culture with coronavirus spike peptide pools or control peptides (ViraFEST assay). An Oncomine TCR Beta short-read assay was used to sequence the DNA from cultured CD4+ T cells. Using its own MiXCR run on the PCR reads, TCRdb lists one record per CDR3 protein. Of about 23,000 distinct CDR3 sequences in the sample, roughly 44% were seen once. Their target antigens are unknown. The sample was CD4+ T cells from blood, cultured in vitro, taken about 7 months after SARS-CoV-2 vaccination. All receptors come from a human donor who had recovered from COVID-19.

V gene TRBV15 combines with J gene TRBJ1-6; unclear D gene. V lost 5 bases, J lost 3 bases, and 11 bases lay in between. Germline V CDR1 and CDR2: LNHNV, YYDKDF (reference sequence). The CDR3 contains 15 residues. CDR3 sequence: CATSLATGYNSPLHF. The CDR3 bases are TGTGCCACCAGCTTAGCTACCGGCTATAATTCACCCCTCCACTTT.

The genes are TRBV7-2 and TRBJ2-5; no reliable D call. This CDR3 has 14 amino acids. V lost 1 base to trimming and J lost 7 bases, with 13 bases between them. Germline V gene data show CDR1 as SGHTA and CDR2 as FQGNSA. In DNA, the CDR3 is TGTGCCAGCAGCTTAGGGGTGGGTCTAGGGACCCAGTACTTC. This encodes CASSLGVGLGTQYF.

The chain is built from TRBV2 and TRBJ1-1; D is unresolved. Germline CDR1 reads SNHLY; CDR2 reads FYNNEI. The CDR3 consists of 15 residues. Trimming took off 1 base at V and 1 base at J, with 10 bases between the two ends. In DNA form, the CDR3 reads TGTGCCAGCAGTGAAGAGGGCGGCGGGAACACTGAAGCTTTCTTT. Its translation: CASSEEGGGNTEAFF.

V usage is TRBV6-2 or TRBV6-3 and J usage is TRBJ2-6; D gene ambiguous. V was pared by 5 bases and J by 0 bases, with 11 bases between. Germline CDR1 is MNHEY and CDR2 is SVGEGT. The CDR3 consists of 16 residues. CDR3 sequence: CASSRPTASGANVLTF. CDR3 DNA sequence: TGTGCCAGCAGTCGTCCAACAGCCTCTGGGGCCAACGTCCTGACTTTC.

This chain connects TRBV28 to TRBJ2-7; 9 bases map to TRBD2. CDR3 length: 17 amino acids. With 2 bases clipped from V and 0 bases from J, the junction kept 8 bases outside the gene matches. Germline CDR1 reads MDHEN; CDR2 reads SYDVKM. The CDR3 region has the DNA TGTGCCAGCAGTTTAGCGGGAGGGCCCCCCCTCTCCTACGAGCAGTACTTC. Protein: CASSLAGGPPLSYEQYF.

V and J are TRBV7-8 and TRBJ2-1; TRBD2 matches at 8 bases. In germline, CDR1 is SGHVS, CDR2 FQNEAQ. V dropped 10 bases and J dropped 7; count of bases not matched to a gene: 6. This CDR3 contains 12 residues. As DNA, the CDR3 is TGTGCCACCGGGACTAGAAGAAATGAGCAGTTCTTC. Amino acids: CATGTRRNEQFF.

This rearrangement joins TRBV7-8 to TRBJ1-5; TRBD1 is a possible D gene (6 bases). Per the germline V gene, CDR1 is SGHVS and CDR2 is FQNEAQ. The CDR3 extends over 15 amino acids. V gave up 6 bases and J gave up 3 bases, with 15 bases separating them. In nucleotides, the CDR3 is TGTGCCAGCAGTGGGGGGGCAGGGTCCAATCAGCCCCAGCATTTT. Its translation is CASSGGAGSNQPQHF.

The gene calls are TRBV6-1 and TRBJ1-2, with 7 bases matching TRBD1. Germline V gives CDR1 MNHNS, CDR2 SASEGT. The CDR3 loop spans 14 amino acids. After removal of 6 bases from V and 0 bases from J, the junction contained 4 bases not matched to a gene. This chain's CDR3 is CASRQDRANYGYTF. CDR3 coding DNA: TGTGCCAGCAGACAAGACAGGGCTAACTATGGCTACACCTTC.

V is TRBV28 and J is TRBJ1-5, with D uncertain. The CDR3 runs to 16 residues. Germline values: CDR1 MDHEN, CDR2 SYDVKM. V lost 0 bases and J 2 bases, leaving 11 bases between the germline ends. The CDR3 DNA sequence: TGTGCCAGCAGTTTATGGCCGACCCCTGGCAATCAGCCCCAGCATTTT. It specifies CASSLWPTPGNQPQHF.

This clonotype appeared a few times. This chain joins TRBV28 and TRBJ2-7; 10 bases map to TRBD2. The J call may be wrong; the DNA end is better matched by TRBJ2-1. Germline CDR1 MDHEN, CDR2 SYDVKM. The CDR3 has 12 amino acids. The CDR3 coding sequence is TGTGCCAGCAATCCTAGCGGGAGAGAGCAGTTCTTC. As protein: CASNPSGREQFF.

This clonotype was counted between two and nine times. In DNA form, the CDR3 reads TGTGCCAGCCGACGAAGGACTAGCGGACGCCAAGAGACCCAGTACTTC. This translates into CASRRRTSGRQETQYF. This chain joins TRBV28 and TRBJ2-5; the match to TRBD2 covers 10 bases. The CDR3 has 16 amino acids. The trim removed 8 bases at V and 1 base at J, leaving 10 bases unmatched. Germline values: CDR1 MDHEN, CDR2 SYDVKM. The whole variable domain, remainder taken from reference TRBV28 and TRBJ2-5, is DVKVTQSSRYLVKRTGEKVFLECVQDMDHENMFWYRQDPGLGLRLIYFSYDVKMKEKGDIPEGYSVSREKKERFSLILESASTNQTSMYLCASRRRTSGRQETQYFGPGTRLLVL.

This chain links TRBV15 with TRBJ2-7; 7 bases fit TRBD2. The CDR3 totals 14 residues. Germline trimming cut 2 bases from V and 3 bases from J; bases unmatched to any gene: 4. Germline assignment: CDR1 LNHNV and CDR2 YYDKDF (reference sequence). The chain's CDR3 is CATSRTGLGYEQYF. DNA for the CDR3: TGTGCCACCAGCAGAACAGGACTAGGCTACGAGCAGTACTTC.

This clonotype appeared a few times. V and J are TRBV18 and TRBJ1-2; 7 positions match TRBD1. The CDR3 has 14 residues. Losses at the gene ends were 3 bases for V and 4 bases for J; bases not matched to a gene: 5. Per the germline V gene, CDR1 is KGHSH and CDR2 is LQKENI. The CDR3 region has the DNA TGTGCCAGCTCACCTGGACAGGACCCCTATGGCTACACCTTC. Translated: CASSPGQDPYGYTF.

This clonotype was found a few times. The V gene is TRBV19, the J gene TRBJ1-5; D possibly corresponds to TRBD1 (5 bases). The length of the CDR3 is 14 residues. Per the germline V gene, CDR1 is LNHDA and CDR2 is SQIVND (reference sequence). Trimming removed 1 base at V and 7 bases at J, with 11 bases between. CDR3 loop: CASSIGGRHQPQHF. The DNA of the CDR3 is TGTGCCAGTAGTATAGGGGGCAGGCACCAGCCCCAGCATTTT.

This clonotype turned up a few times. The chain links TRBV28 to TRBJ1-2; D is unresolved. Between the trimmed V and J ends, which lost 3 bases and 4 bases, there was a span of 9 bases. The CDR3 is 13 amino acids. Germline assignment: CDR1 MDHEN and CDR2 SYDVKM. CDR3 bases: TGTGCCAGCAGTTTCCCTTGGGGCTATGGCTACACCTTC. It encodes CASSFPWGYGYTF.

The chain combines TRBV20-1 with TRBJ2-5; D is uncertain. Germline V CDR1 and CDR2: DFQATT, SNEGSKA (reference sequence). The CDR3 sequence is 11 residues long. V shed 6 bases and J shed 2 bases, with 7 bases lying between them. The CDR3 spells CSAEIQETQYF. CDR3 coding DNA: TGCAGTGCCGAGATACAAGAGACCCAGTACTTC.

The CDR3 DNA sequence: TGTGCCAGCTCCCGGGTCCAGCAAGAGACCCAGTACTTC. Translating gives CASSRVQQETQYF. The genes are TRBV11-2 and TRBJ2-5; no firm D call. The CDR3 length is 13 residues. The V end lost 8 bases, the J end lost 2 bases, and 12 bases lay between the germline ends. Germline V gene data show CDR1 as SGHAT and CDR2 as FQNNGV.

This clonotype has more than one count but fewer than ten. The chain recombines TRBV7-2 with TRBJ2-7, with a possible D match to TRBD1 (6 bases). V was trimmed by 0 bases and J by 7 bases, leaving 16 bases between them. The germline CDR1 and CDR2 sequences are SGHTA and FQGNSA. The CDR3 consists of 15 residues. The CDR3 nucleotides read TGTGCCAGCAGCTTAGCGGGAGAGGGGGTCGGGGAGCAGTACTTC. Protein product: CASSLAGEGVGEQYF.

The genes are TRBV15 and TRBJ2-3; D is perhaps TRBD1 (6 bases). Germline V lookup: CDR1 LNHNV, CDR2 YYDKDF (reference sequence). V gave up 0 bases and J gave up 5 bases, with 18 bases separating them. The CDR3 extends over 17 amino acids. CDR3 protein: CATSRDRMQGSGDTQYF. CDR3 in DNA: TGTGCCACCAGCAGAGATCGGATGCAGGGGAGTGGAGATACGCAGTATTTT. The complete variable domain, with remaining parts taken from reference TRBV15 and TRBJ2-3, reads DAMVIQNPRYQVTQFGKPVTLSCSQTLNHNVMYWYQQKSSQAPKLLFHYYDKDFNNEADTPDNFQSRRPNTSFCFLDIRSPGLGDTAMYLCATSRDRMQGSGDTQYFGPGTRLTVL.

The table lists this clonotype with a few counts. The V and J genes are TRBV19 and TRBJ1-5; 8 bases are shared with TRBD1. Germline CDR1 and CDR2: LNHDA and SQIVND (reference sequence). Trimming took 5 bases from V and 4 from J; bases not matched to a gene: 4. The CDR3 contains 14 residues. CDR3 protein: CASSQRDRNQPQHF. In DNA, the CDR3 is TGTGCCAGTAGTCAAAGGGACAGGAATCAGCCCCAGCATTTT.

The rearrangement links TRBV29-1 to TRBJ2-3; 12 bases fit TRBD2. The V gene end was trimmed by 7 bases and the J gene end by 0 bases; junction bases not matched to a gene: 11. The germline gives CDR1 SQVTM, CDR2 ANQGSEA. The CDR3 runs 17 residues. The chain's CDR3 is CSATGLAGSLSTDTQYF. In DNA, the CDR3 is TGCAGCGCCACTGGACTAGCGGGGAGCTTAAGCACAGATACGCAGTATTTT.

This clonotype was observed a few times. The chain carries TRBV2 and TRBJ2-2; 7 bases fit TRBD2. The CDR3 spans 15 residues. The junction had 4 bases not matched to a gene; V was cut back by 2 bases and J by 4 bases. Germline CDR1 is SNHLY and CDR2 is FYNNEI. The CDR3 nucleotides are TGTGCCAGCAGTGAACGGGGGGAGGGCACCGGGGAGCTGTTTTTT. Encoded protein: CASSERGEGTGELFF.

This rearrangement joins TRBV20-1 to TRBJ2-3; 7 nucleotides align to TRBD2. The CDR3 covers 17 residues. Trimming cost V 1 base and J 3 bases; bases outside gene matches: 13. Germline values: CDR1 DFQATT, CDR2 SNEGSKA (reference sequence). CDR3 protein: CSARAPIGAGATDTQYF. DNA of the CDR3: TGCAGTGCTAGAGCACCCATTGGGGCGGGAGCGACAGATACGCAGTATTTT.

This clonotype was detected only a few times. The chain has TRBV20-1 and TRBJ2-1, with 12 bases identical to TRBD2. The ends lost 4 bases at V and 9 bases at J; junction bases unmatched: 7. Looked up from germline, CDR1 is DFQATT and CDR2 is SNEGSKA (reference sequence). The CDR3 length is 14 residues. The CDR3 nucleotides read TGCAGTGCTATGCGACTAGCGGGAGCTGGTGAGCAGTTCTTC. It specifies CSAMRLAGAGEQFF.

The chain links TRBV5-1 to TRBJ2-5; D is unclear. The V end was cut by 0 bases, the J end by 5 bases, with 2 bases between. This CDR3 spans 11 amino acids. Germline CDR1 SGHRS, CDR2 YFSETQ. The CDR3 loop is CASSLDETQYF. The CDR3 bases are TGCGCCAGCAGCTTGGACGAGACCCAGTACTTC.

This sequence joins TRBV6-5 and TRBJ2-4; no clear D gene. This CDR3 has 16 amino acids. Germline V gene sequence: CDR1 MNHEY, CDR2 SVGAGI. Trimming left V 0 bases short and J 0 bases short, with 9 bases between. The CDR3 bases are TGTGCCAGCAGTTACTCGAACGCTTTAGCCAAAAACATTCAGTACTTC. Translating gives CASSYSNALAKNIQYF.

J is TRBJ2-3 and V is TRBV6-2 or TRBV6-3; no clear D gene. The germline V gene encodes CDR1 MNHEY and CDR2 SVGEGT. The CDR3 loop spans 13 amino acids. Trimming removed 5 bases from V and 3 bases from J, with 9 bases in between. DNA for the CDR3: TGTGCCAGCAGTGATAAGTGGACAGATACGCAGTATTTT. Its translation: CASSDKWTDTQYF.

The rearrangement links TRBV5-4 to TRBJ1-1, with TRBD1 matching over 7 bases. The V gene end was trimmed by 9 bases and the J gene end by 0 bases; junction bases not matched to a gene: 8. The CDR3 runs 14 residues. Germline-derived CDR1 and CDR2 are SGHNT and YYREEE (reference sequence). CDR3: CATRTGLMNTEAFF. CDR3 nucleotides: TGTGCCACTCGGACAGGATTAATGAACACTGAAGCTTTCTTT.

The J gene is TRBJ2-6, the V gene TRBV11-2; no reliable D call. Germline V gene sequence: CDR1 SGHAT, CDR2 FQNNGV. The V gene lost 1 base and the J gene lost 1 base, with 5 bases spanning the gap. The CDR3 extends over 15 amino acids. The CDR3 DNA follows: TGTGCCAGCAGCTTAGGGGGATCTGGGGCCAACGTCCTGACTTTC. Protein sequence: CASSLGGSGANVLTF.

The table lists this clonotype with a count of one. The V call is TRBV20-1, the J call TRBJ2-1; 7 bases line up with TRBD2. Trimming took 5 bases from V and 6 from J; bases not matched to a gene: 4. Germline CDR1 reads DFQATT; CDR2 reads SNEGSKA (reference sequence). The CDR3 length is 12 residues. CDR3 sequence (DNA): TGCAGTGCTGGCTGGGGGGGCAATGAGCAGTTCTTC. Protein sequence: CSAGWGGNEQFF.

J is TRBJ1-6 and V is TRBV19; D is unclear. CDR1 is LNHDA, CDR2 SQIVND, per germline (reference sequence). With 1 base removed from V and 7 bases from J, the gap between germline ends came to 20 bases. CDR3 size: 18 residues. CDR3 bases: TGTGCCAGTAGTATAGGTGGACCGATCGCAGGTGTGAATTCACCCCTCCACTTT. Translating it yields CASSIGGPIAGVNSPLHF.

In its sample, this clonotype was seen a few times. CDR3 in amino acids: CASSYGGTSTDTQYF. DNA of the CDR3: TGTGCCAGCAGTTACGGGGGAACTAGCACAGATACGCAGTATTTT. The chain couples TRBV6-5 to TRBJ2-3, with D possibly being TRBD1 or TRBD2 (5 bases each). With 2 bases removed from V and 0 bases from J, the gap between germline ends came to 9 bases. From germline, CDR1 is MNHEY and CDR2 SVGAGI. The CDR3 runs 15 residues.